This T cell receptor (beta chain) is drawn from a study of blood T cell repertoires in COVID-19. Study summary: The analysed material was cDNA or gDNA that came from T cells, B-cell-depleted T cells, or PBMCs.

Resolution of symptoms, clearance, or two negative PCRs was present in recovered Cohort 3 donors. Clones were read by immunoSEQ multiplex PCR, and TCRdb kept only the in-frame ones, dropping some. The sample has about 370,000 clones, 85% to 90% seen once; the top ten hold roughly 1%. In germline, CDR1 is LGHNT, CDR2 FRNRAP. There are 13 residues in the CDR3. Trimming pared 9 bases from V and 0 bases from J, leaving 9 bases between. The TCR comes from a man aged 18 to 30 who had recovered from COVID-19. The sample comprised PBMCs or T cells enriched from blood (not recorded which). V is TRBV12-5 and J is TRBJ1-3, with a weak D call TRBD1 (5 bases). CDR3 amino acids: CASGGSSGNTIYF. The CDR3 DNA follows: TGTGCTAGCGGGGGGAGCTCTGGAAACACCATATATTTT.